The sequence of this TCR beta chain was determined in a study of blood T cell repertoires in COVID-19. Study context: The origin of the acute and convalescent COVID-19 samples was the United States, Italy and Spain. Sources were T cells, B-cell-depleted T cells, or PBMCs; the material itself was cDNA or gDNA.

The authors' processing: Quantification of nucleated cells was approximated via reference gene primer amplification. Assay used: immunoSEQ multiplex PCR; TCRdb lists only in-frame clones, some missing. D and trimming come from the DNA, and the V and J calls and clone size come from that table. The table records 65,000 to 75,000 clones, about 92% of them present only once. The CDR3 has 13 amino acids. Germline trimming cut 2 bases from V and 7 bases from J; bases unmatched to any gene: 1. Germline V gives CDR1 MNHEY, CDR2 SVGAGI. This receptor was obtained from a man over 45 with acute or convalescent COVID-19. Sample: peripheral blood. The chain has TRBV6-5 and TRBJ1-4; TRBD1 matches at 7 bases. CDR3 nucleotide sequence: TGTGCCAGCAGTTACAGACAGGGTGAAAAACTGTTTTTT. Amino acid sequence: CASSYRQGEKLFF.